The 2 T cell receptor beta chains listed next were all sequenced from one sample in a study of control samples from healthy donors and cancer patients. Some clones are missing from TCRdb's copy, which holds only in-frame ones; the method was immunoSEQ multiplex PCR. The profile shows about 170,000 clones, 91% of them singletons. The sample comprised blood. All receptors come from a woman in her 40s in good health.

The chain combines TRBV7-8 with TRBJ2-4, with no clear D. This CDR3 has 11 residues. In germline, CDR1 is SGHVS, CDR2 FQNEAQ. With 5 bases removed from V and 10 bases from J, the gap between germline ends came to 9 bases. The CDR3: CASSQQGIQYF. DNA of the CDR3: TGTGCCAGCAGCCAACAAGGTATTCAGTACTTC.

The CDR3, as DNA: TGTGCCAGCAGTGAGTGGGACAGGAGACAAGAGACCCAGTACTTC. Translated: CASSEWDRRQETQYF. This chain links TRBV6-1 with TRBJ2-5; 8 bases fit TRBD1. CDR1 and CDR2 from the germline V gene are MNHNS and SASEGT. The length of the CDR3 is 15 residues. J was trimmed by 2 bases and V by 3 bases; bases with no gene match: 5.